This TCR beta chain was observed in a study of blood T cell repertoires in COVID-19. As for the study in general: COVID-19 samples collected from the United States, Italy and Spain covered acute and convalescent phases.

The germline V gene encodes CDR1 SNHLY and CDR2 FYNNEI. There are 12 residues in the CDR3. V lost 1 base, J lost 2 bases, and 3 bases lay in between. Per the study methods: Amplified reference gene primers provided the basis for estimating nucleated cell counts. Profiled with immunoSEQ multiplex PCR; TCRdb holds only in-frame clones, not every one. V, J and clone size were drawn from that table, and D and trimming were deduced from the DNA. In the table there are over 350,000 clones, 80% to 90% of which are singletons. This sequence was found in a woman aged 25 to 39 with acute or convalescent COVID-19. The chain employs TRBV2 and TRBJ2-7; D remains ambiguous. Sequenced material: peripheral blood. In nucleotides, the CDR3 is TGTGCCAGCAGTGAAGGGCCCTACGAGCAGTACTTC. Translation: CASSEGPYEQYF.